In this sample, the clone carrying this T cell receptor beta chain turned up many times. The antigen remains unidentified. Hyperthyroidism counted as stable given no ophthalmopathy within 18 months of follow-up. Enrollment excluded any patients with other autoimmune diseases, uncontrolled infections, pregnancy or lactation. Diagnostic conclusions were grounded in clinical symptoms, serum thyroxine, TRAb, thyroid ultrasound and orbital computed tomography. Investigators amplified TCR beta CDR3 regions from RNA transcripts. Second-round multiplex PCR came after first-round RT-PCR with HTBI primers. A single record per CDR3 protein comes from TCRdb applying MiXCR to the multiplex PCR reads. The sample includes 620,000 or so distinct CDR3 sequences, 22% seen only once; the top ten take roughly 6.9%. The sample comes from a study of Graves' ophthalmopathy and Graves' hyperthyroidism. Whole-study findings and limits: The model predicted ophthalmopathy progression with 60% to 71% sensitivity and around 72% specificity.

This CDR3 has 14 residues. V trimming: 5 bases; J trimming: 5 bases; junction bases outside the gene matches: 6. The chain links TRBV12-3 or TRBV12-4 to TRBJ2-5, with TRBD1 identical over 9 bases. The receptor comes from a young woman with stable Graves' hyperthyroidism. Some clones in this sample may be carry-over from other donors' samples. The sequenced material came from peripheral blood. The CDR3 nucleotides are TGTGCCAGCAGTCCTAGGACAGGGGACGAGACCCAGTACTTC. It specifies CASSPRTGDETQYF.